These T cell receptor beta chains were read from a single sample in a study of control samples from healthy donors and cancer patients. Here immunoSEQ multiplex PCR was the method, and the copy in TCRdb shows in-frame clones only, minus some. Of 150,000 to 200,000 clones listed, approximately 86% were seen once; the top ten hold nearly 5%. Sequenced sample: blood. These receptors were collected from a woman aged 25-40 years in good health. Both conserved end residues are trimmed from each CDR3. Expanded clones are given a class, and other clones once, few, many or no size at all.

TRBV7-9,TRBJ2-4,NA,ASSESGRMAKNIQY
TRBV9,TRBJ2-6,NA,ASSPRSVVNGANVLT
TRBV30,TRBJ2-1,NA,AWSPSGGASEQF
TRBV7-9,TRBJ1-2,NA,ASNNKNYGYT
TRBV5-1,TRBJ2-1,NA,ASSLGLAVDNEQF
TRBV2,TRBJ1-3,NA,ASSDPNSGNTIY
TRBV2,TRBJ2-2,NA,ASDKGSNTGELF
TRBV2,TRBJ2-6,NA,ASSNRDTRSGANVLT
TRBV7-9,TRBJ2-4,NA,ASSPRQFKNIQY
TRBV12-3/TRBV12-4,TRBJ1-2,NA,ASSPQGVAGYT
TRBV2,TRBJ2-5,NA,ASNRGIQETQY
TRBV5-6,TRBJ2-7,few,ASSLSHYEQY
TRBV6-6,TRBJ2-5,NA,ASSYSSRPVRETQY
TRBV27,TRBJ2-5,NA,ASRISGKETQY
TRBV4-1,TRBJ2-1,NA,ASSLVGGPNEQF
TRBV28,TRBJ2-3,NA,ASSLAGEITDTQY
TRBV3-1/TRBV3-2,TRBJ2-5,NA,ASSQGGSSETQY
TRBV9,TRBJ1-1,NA,ASSPLGNGGETEAF
TRBV28,TRBJ2-7,NA,ASSLSGRLYEQY
TRBV6-6,TRBJ1-2,NA,AVCRGAGYGYT
TRBV6-5,TRBJ2-3,once,ASTYRGRTDTQY
TRBV28,TRBJ1-1,NA,ASKADFGDPTEAF
TRBV13,TRBJ2-7,NA,ASSGGTSGYDEQY
TRBV30,TRBJ1-2,NA,ASTILTGYGYT
TRBV24-1,TRBJ2-1,NA,ATSDPDRRRANEQF
TRBV12-2,TRBJ2-1,NA,ASRLVLAGGLDEQF
TRBV2,TRBJ1-2,NA,ASSAGLSYGYT
TRBV9,TRBJ1-1,NA,ASSVVGGGTEAF
TRBV6-4,TRBJ2-3,NA,ASSDWASGGAASADTQY
TRBV14,TRBJ2-1,NA,ASSQDQTVRNEQF
TRBV10-2,TRBJ2-1,once,ASSESYSGLNEQF
TRBV7-2,TRBJ2-1,NA,ASSQGLGYEQF
TRBV5-5,TRBJ1-5,NA,ASSLNSGTGNIQPQH
TRBV19,TRBJ2-5,NA,ASRPQRDGKETQY
TRBV6-5,TRBJ2-1,once,ASTRGRESPF
TRBV7-9,TRBJ1-5,NA,ASSRAGLGGRQPQH
TRBV5-1,TRBJ2-2,NA,ASSLVASGTGELF
TRBV6-5,TRBJ2-1,NA,ASSPDFYEQF